Presented here are 26 T cell receptor beta chains from one specimen sequenced in a study of vaccination and CD4 T cells after COVID-19 (dated by TCRdb to between 2021 and 2024). The library was prepared using PCR. TCRdb shows the sequencer as Illumina iSeq 100. DNA from cultured CD4+ T cells was subjected to TCR sequencing with the Oncomine TCR Beta short-read assay at the Johns Hopkins FTIC core. TCRdb reprocessing: public reads trimmed at Q25 with fastp, clones called with MiXCR, in-frame beta chains kept. Under each unique CDR3 protein, matching rows form one entry showing the most common genes and DNA. Across this sample there are thousands of distinct CDR3 sequences, with 65% to 75% seen only once. About a fifth of the sample comes from the top ten. The treatment or condition tag for this specimen amounts to: approximately 10-day PBMC culture with coronavirus spike peptide pools or control peptides (ViraFEST assay).

No cognate antigen is known for these TCRs. Sample: cultured CD4+ T cells from blood, taken after SARS-CoV-2 vaccination. The source is a human donor with COVID-19.

This chain connects TRBV10-3 to TRBJ2-2; a weak D match, TRBD2 (5 bases). Germline values: CDR1 ENHRY, CDR2 SYGVKD. The CDR3 totals 15 residues. V was shortened by 10 bases and J by 0 bases, with 15 bases between the two germline ends. This CDR3 reads CATLVGAANTGELFF. The DNA for the CDR3 is TGTGCCACCCTGGTGGGAGCGGCGAACACCGGGGAGCTGTTTTTT.

The rearrangement uses TRBV20-1 and TRBJ2-7; unclear D gene. Germline V lookup: CDR1 DFQATT, CDR2 SNEGSKA (reference sequence). The CDR3 consists of 12 residues. V was clipped by 5 bases and J by 4 bases, with 12 bases between them. The CDR3 sequence: CSARLHLYEQYF. In nucleotides, the CDR3 is TGCAGTGCTCGTCTTCACCTATACGAGCAGTACTTC.

In its sample, this clonotype was seen a few times. CDR3 sequence: CASSDTAGADTQYF. The CDR3 bases are TGTGCCAGCAGTGACACGGCGGGGGCGGATACGCAGTATTTT. V is TRBV6-1 and J is TRBJ2-3; D is possibly TRBD2 (7 bases). V lost 3 bases to trimming and J lost 6 bases, with 13 bases between them. This CDR3 region has 14 residues. Germline assignment: CDR1 MNHNS and CDR2 SASEGT.

This clonotype is a singleton in its sample. The rearrangement joins TRBV27 to TRBJ1-3; 11 bases fit TRBD1. J was trimmed by 4 bases and V by 5 bases; bases with no gene match: 4. The CDR3 runs to 15 residues. Germline lookup yields CDR1 MNHEY and CDR2 SMNVEV (reference sequence). As DNA, the CDR3 is TGTGCCAGCAGTATAGGGACAGGGGGAGGAAACACCATATATTTT. This gives the protein CASSIGTGGGNTIYF.

The chain combines TRBV19 with TRBJ2-7; weak D call: TRBD2 (5 bases). The V end was cut by 0 bases, the J end by 2 bases, with 11 bases between. Germline V gives CDR1 LNHDA, CDR2 SQIVND (reference sequence). CDR3 length: 15 amino acids. The CDR3 loop reads CASSIESGIAYEQYF. Written as DNA, the CDR3 is TGTGCCAGTAGTATAGAGTCCGGGATCGCCTACGAGCAGTACTTC.

This clonotype appeared a few times. This rearrangement joins TRBV20-1 to TRBJ1-6; 8 positions match TRBD1. The CDR3 is made up of 15 amino acids. CDR1 is DFQATT and CDR2 is SNEGSKA in the germline V gene (reference sequence). Germline trimming cut 2 bases from V and 7 bases from J; bases unmatched to any gene: 7. DNA for the CDR3: TGCAGTGCTAGACCCGGACAGGGTGGGAATTCACCCCTCCACTTT. Residues: CSARPGQGGNSPLHF.

The chain uses TRBV7-9 and TRBJ1-5; 10 bases match TRBD1. After removal of 5 bases from V and 6 bases from J, the junction contained 7 bases not matched to a gene. The CDR3 sequence is 15 residues long. The V gene's germline CDR1 is SEHNR and CDR2 FQNEAQ (reference sequence). The CDR3 bases are TGTGCCAGCAGCCCGGGACAGGGGAACAGTCAGCCCCAGCATTTT. Translated, it gives CASSPGQGNSQPQHF.

This chain uses TRBV5-1 with TRBJ2-5; 16 bases are shared with TRBD2. Germline CDR1 SGHRS, CDR2 YFSETQ. V was pared by 4 bases and J by 4 bases, with 4 bases of the junction left unmatched. This CDR3 has 16 amino acids. The CDR3 loop is CASSAGLAGGRETQYF. CDR3 coding DNA: TGCGCCAGCAGCGCGGGACTAGCGGGGGGGCGAGAGACCCAGTACTTC.

This clonotype was seen only a few times. The rearrangement joins TRBV21-1 to TRBJ2-7; whether TRBD2, the table's D call, matches the DNA was not checked. TRBV21-1 is a documented pseudogene. CDR3 length: 15 amino acids. In nucleotides, the CDR3 is TGTGCCAGCAGCGAATCGAGGCGCGAGGGCTACGAGCAGTACTTC. Translated, it gives CASSESRREGYEQYF.

The chain employs TRBV4-3 and TRBJ1-6; D possibly corresponds to TRBD1 (5 bases). V lost 3 bases, J lost 10 bases, and 19 bases lay in between. CDR1 and CDR2 (germline): LGHNA, YSLEER. The CDR3 contains 16 residues. The CDR3 loop is CASSQVNGAGRSPLHF. The DNA for the CDR3 is TGCGCCAGCAGCCAGGTTAACGGGGCGGGTCGATCACCCCTCCACTTT.

The rearrangement links TRBV7-2 to TRBJ2-5, with D uncertain. With 1 base removed from V and 4 bases from J, the gap between germline ends came to 7 bases. The V gene's germline CDR1 is SGHTA and CDR2 FQGNSA. CDR3 size: 13 residues. CDR3 DNA sequence: TGTGCCAGCAGCTTAGAGGGTTTAGAGACCCAGTACTTC. This codes for CASSLEGLETQYF. Using reference TRBV7-2 and TRBJ2-5 for the parts outside the CDR3, the full variable domain is GAGVSQSPSNKVTEKGKDVELRCDPISGHTALYWYRQSLGQGLEFLIYFQGNSAPDKSGLPSDRFSAERTGGSVSTLTIQRTQQEDSAVYLCASSLEGLETQYFGPGTRLLVL.

The rearrangement joins TRBV7-6 to TRBJ2-7; D may be TRBD1 (6 bases). With 5 bases removed from V and 2 bases from J, the gap between germline ends came to 13 bases. The germline CDR1 and CDR2 sequences are SGHVS and FNYEAQ. The CDR3 sequence is 14 residues long. This CDR3 reads CASSPPGVPYEQYF. For the CDR3, the DNA is TGTGCCAGCAGCCCGCCAGGGGTACCCTACGAGCAGTACTTC.

The chain carries TRBV9 and TRBJ2-5, with 10 bases identical to TRBD2. The CDR3 contains 14 residues. The junction had 3 bases not matched to a gene; V was cut back by 3 bases and J by 4 bases. Looked up from germline, CDR1 is SGDLS and CDR2 is YYNGEE. The CDR3 sequence: CASSARLAGETQYF. The CDR3 DNA reads TGTGCCAGCAGCGCCAGACTAGCGGGAGAGACCCAGTACTTC.

V gene TRBV7-9 combines with J gene TRBJ1-2, with 9 bases identical to TRBD1. V gave up 5 bases and J gave up 10 bases; unmatched junction bases: 8. CDR3 length: 13 residues. Per germline, CDR1 SEHNR and CDR2 FQNEAQ (reference sequence). The DNA of the CDR3 is TGTGCCAGCAGCCCTCGGGACAGGGAAAACTACACCTTC. As protein: CASSPRDRENYTF.

This clonotype was seen only once. The rearrangement joins TRBV28 to TRBJ1-1; 7 nucleotides align to TRBD1. Losses at the gene ends were 1 base for V and 0 bases for J; bases not matched to a gene: 5. The germline CDR1 and CDR2 sequences are MDHEN and SYDVKM. CDR3 length equals 16 residues. The CDR3, as DNA: TGTGCCAGCAGTTTATCAACCGGGACAGTGAACACTGAAGCTTTCTTT. The encoded protein is CASSLSTGTVNTEAFF.

V and J are TRBV20-1 and TRBJ2-5, with D unclear. The CDR3 covers 14 residues. In germline, CDR1 is DFQATT, CDR2 SNEGSKA (reference sequence). Trimming shortened V by 0 bases and J by 1 base, and 9 bases separated the two germline ends. The CDR3: CSARDPGSQETQYF. In nucleotides, the CDR3 is TGCAGTGCTAGAGATCCCGGGTCCCAAGAGACCCAGTACTTC.

V and J are TRBV6-1 and TRBJ1-2; D may be TRBD1 (6 bases). V was shortened by 7 bases and J by 8 bases, with 17 bases between the two germline ends. This CDR3 has 13 residues. Germline V gene lookup returns CDR1 MNHNS and CDR2 SASEGT. The CDR3 DNA reads TGTGCCAGCACTCCCGACAGGATTCAGGGCTACACCTTC. This codes for CASTPDRIQGYTF.

This chain joins TRBV28 and TRBJ2-5; 10 bases fit TRBD2. The CDR3 totals 15 residues. V was pared by 5 bases and J by 4 bases, with 7 bases of the junction left unmatched. Germline values: CDR1 MDHEN, CDR2 SYDVKM. CDR3 nucleotide sequence: TGTGCCAGCAGTGTCTTAGCGGGGGGTTCAGAGACCCAGTACTTC. Residues: CASSVLAGGSETQYF.

J is TRBJ1-2 and V is TRBV30, with D maybe TRBD1 (6 bases). This CDR3 is built from 13 residues. From germline, CDR1 is GTSNPN and CDR2 SVGIG (reference sequence). Trimming shortened V by 3 bases and J by 8 bases, and 16 bases separated the two germline ends. CDR3 DNA: TGTGCCTGGAGCGAAGGGGGGAGGGAAGGCTACACCTTC. This gives the protein CAWSEGGREGYTF.

This clonotype was observed a few times. For the CDR3, the DNA is TGTGCCAGTAGTGACAAGCAGCGTAGCACAGATACGCAGTATTTT. It yields the protein CASSDKQRSTDTQYF. The rearrangement joins TRBV19 to TRBJ2-3, with unresolved D. CDR3 length: 15 residues. CDR1 LNHDA and CDR2 SQIVND come from the germline V gene (reference sequence). Deletions cut 5 bases from V and 0 bases from J, with 12 bases between.

The chain joins TRBV7-2 to TRBJ1-1; D unresolved. The CDR3 extends over 14 amino acids. Trimming removed 5 bases from V and 4 bases from J, with 14 bases in between. Per germline, CDR1 SGHTA and CDR2 FQGNSA. The CDR3 loop is CASSPREGGTEAFF. The CDR3 DNA sequence: TGTGCCAGCAGCCCTCGGGAGGGAGGCACTGAAGCTTTCTTT.

This rearrangement joins TRBV19 to TRBJ1-5; D is possibly TRBD1 (6 bases). The germline V gene encodes CDR1 LNHDA and CDR2 SQIVND (reference sequence). Trimming removed 4 bases at V and 6 bases at J, with 19 bases between. This CDR3 is built from 16 residues. The CDR3 region is CASSSVGEGGGQPQHF. In nucleotides, the CDR3 is TGTGCCAGTAGTAGCGTAGGCGAGGGGGGTGGTCAGCCCCAGCATTTT.

Details on this clonotype: The junction departs from germline at one end; a sequencing error may be responsible. The chain is built from TRBV7-2 and TRBJ1-5, with unresolved D. Germline CDR1 SGHTA, CDR2 FQGNSA. CDR3 length: 14 residues. CDR3 nucleotides: TGTGCCAGCACCTTAGGGCCAGTAAATCAGCCCCAGCATTTT. It yields the protein CASTLGPVNQPQHF. The variable domain in full, with the rest retrieved from reference TRBV7-2 and TRBJ1-5, is GAGVSQSPSNKVTEKGKDVELRCDPISGHTALYWYRQSLGQGLEFLIYFQGNSAPDKSGLPSDRFSAERTGGSVSTLTIQRTQQEDSAVYLCASTLGPVNQPQHFGDGTRLSIL.

V and J are TRBV24-1 and TRBJ2-2; no firm D call. The V and J ends lost 5 bases and 0 bases respectively, with 3 bases between them. The CDR3 has 13 residues. Germline V gene data show CDR1 as KGHDR and CDR2 as SFDVKD. The CDR3 reads CATSATNTGELFF. Here the CDR3 DNA reads TGTGCCACCAGTGCAACGAACACCGGGGAGCTGTTTTTT.

The rearrangement joins TRBV25-1 to TRBJ2-3; 7 nucleotides agree with TRBD1. CDR3 length: 15 amino acids. Germline CDR1 MGHDK, CDR2 SYGVNS. Trimming took 1 base from V and 1 from J; bases not matched to a gene: 2. The CDR3 sequence is CASSESGGGTDTQYF. Here the CDR3 DNA reads TGTGCCAGCAGTGAATCAGGGGGTGGCACAGATACGCAGTATTTT.

The chain carries TRBV28 and TRBJ1-2, with D unclear. Trimming took 7 bases from V and 2 from J, leaving 11 bases between them. This CDR3 is built from 13 residues. CDR1 is MDHEN, CDR2 SYDVKM, per germline. This chain's CDR3 is CASKEGPNYGYTF. CDR3 coding DNA: TGTGCCAGCAAAGAAGGACCGAACTATGGCTACACCTTC.